A selection of T cell receptor beta chains follows, all from one sample in a study of blood T cell repertoires in COVID-19. Libraries were prepared by immunoSEQ multiplex PCR; TCRdb keeps only in-frame clonotypes and omits some of them. The sample records approximately 120,000 clones, roughly 84% being singletons. Sequencing used peripheral blood. All receptors derive from a woman aged 45-59 years with acute or convalescent COVID-19. CDR3s include the opening cysteine and the closing phenylalanine or tryptophan. The order of the fields is D gene, J gene, V gene, clone size, CDR3 protein, CDR3 DNA. A D gene is named only where the DNA matches it firmly. A clone size is listed for some rows: how often the clone was seen (once, few, many), or a class if it is expanded.

d_gene: -; j_gene: TRBJ1-1; v_gene: TRBV29-1; abundance: -; CDR3aa: CSVEDSWGPNTEAFF; CDR3nt: TGCAGCGTTGAAGATTCATGGGGCCCGAACACTGAAGCTTTCTTT
d_gene: -; j_gene: TRBJ1-1; v_gene: TRBV28; abundance: once; CDR3aa: CASSFRQLNTEAFF; CDR3nt: TGTGCCAGCAGTTTCCGACAGTTGAACACTGAAGCTTTCTTT
d_gene: -; j_gene: TRBJ1-4; v_gene: TRBV14; abundance: -; CDR3aa: CASKRATNEKLFF; CDR3nt: TGTGCCAGCAAGAGGGCAACTAATGAAAAACTGTTTTTT
d_gene: -; j_gene: TRBJ1-3; v_gene: TRBV4-2; abundance: -; CDR3aa: CASSQGSVTENTIYF; CDR3nt: TGTGCCAGCAGCCAAGGCTCCGTGACAGAAAACACCATATATTTT
d_gene: -; j_gene: TRBJ1-4; v_gene: TRBV3-1/TRBV3-2; abundance: -; CDR3aa: CASTGQGGAREKLFF; CDR3nt: TGTGCCAGCACCGGTCAGGGAGGAGCTAGGGAAAAACTGTTTTTT
d_gene: -; j_gene: TRBJ2-3; v_gene: TRBV7-3; abundance: few; CDR3aa: CASKPSGQNTDTQYF; CDR3nt: TGTGCCAGCAAGCCGAGCGGGCAGAACACAGATACGCAGTATTTT
d_gene: TRBD1; j_gene: TRBJ1-1; v_gene: TRBV14; abundance: -; CDR3aa: CASSQDLGQINTEAFF; CDR3nt: TGTGCCAGCAGCCAAGACCTGGGACAGATAAACACTGAAGCTTTCTTT
d_gene: -; j_gene: TRBJ1-1; v_gene: TRBV5-1; abundance: -; CDR3aa: CASSSPTTNTEAFF; CDR3nt: TGCGCCAGCAGCTCCCCGACAACCAACACTGAAGCTTTCTTT
d_gene: -; j_gene: TRBJ1-2; v_gene: TRBV5-1; abundance: -; CDR3aa: CASSLSQSYGYTF; CDR3nt: TGCGCCAGCAGCTTGTCCCAGTCCTATGGCTACACCTTC
d_gene: TRBD2; j_gene: TRBJ2-1; v_gene: TRBV19; abundance: -; CDR3aa: CASSIKLGGGVYNEQFF; CDR3nt: TGTGCCAGTAGTATAAAACTGGGCGGGGGGGTCTACAATGAGCAGTTCTTC